The clone carrying this T cell receptor beta chain came up many times. Its cognate antigen is unknown. These data belong to a study of blood T cells in healthy people across ages. General observations from the study: Getting older went along with TCR beta diversity per million T cells dropping roughly linearly. TCR beta diversity tracked closely with naive T cell percentage.

A second PCR, run for roughly 7 to 12 cycles, used a sample-barcoded 5' primer plus a J-beta primer mix. TCRdb re-called the 5' RACE reads with MiXCR, one entry per CDR3 protein. The data contain fewer than 1 million distinct CDR3 sequences, around 42% of them singletons. Germline-derived CDR1 and CDR2 are SGHTA and FQGNSA. This CDR3 region has 14 residues. Trimming took off 5 bases at V and 3 bases at J, with 14 bases between the two ends. In each sample, at least 6 million PBMCs were isolated. The chain employs TRBV7-2 and TRBJ2-7; D may be TRBD1 (6 bases). The clonotype was recovered from a man aged 55 to 70 in good health. Sequencing input: blood. CDR3 loop: CASSPRGQNYEQYF. Here the CDR3 DNA reads TGTGCCAGCAGCCCTCGCGGACAGAACTACGAGCAGTACTTC.